Below, one T cell receptor beta chain is given with its context. The antigen is unknown. Per the germline V gene, CDR1 is SNHLY and CDR2 is FYNNEI. There are 16 residues in the CDR3. The V gene end was trimmed by 6 bases and the J gene end by 0 bases; junction bases not matched to a gene: 7. The sample belongs to a study of STAT5B mutations in CD4+ large granular lymphocyte leukemia. About the study: The CDR3 'QG' motif was associated with a particular HLA allele among healthy donors. Study-wide points: Data were not HLA-matched across samples. Without putative leukemic clones, patient CD4-sorted repertoires remained more clonal than healthy CD4+ repertoires. 8/27 top patient clones versus 2/35 control clones were TRBV06-family.

The protocol was immunoSEQ multiplex PCR, while the TCRdb copy is restricted to in-frame clones and leaves out a portion. The sample includes about 29,000 clones, around 85% of them seen just once. The receptor's source is a human donor in good health. Sequencing used CD4+ T cells from blood buffy coats. V is TRBV2 and J is TRBJ1-4; TRBD1 matches 7 bases. As DNA, the CDR3 is TGTGCCAGCAGGCGACAGGGAACTGCAACTAATGAAAAACTGTTTTTT. Its protein is CASRRQGTATNEKLFF.